This TCR beta chain appears in the sequencing data of a study of regulatory T cells in long-lasting Graves disease. This CDR3 comprises 16 residues. Trimming removed 5 bases from V and 3 bases from J; junction bases left unmatched: 8. Germline V CDR1 and CDR2: KGHSH, LQKENI. Time point reported: newly diagnosed GD, antithyroid drugs for less than 3 months. Preparation of the TCR library used RNA extracted from PBMCs. This clonotype showed up many times. Arm-PCR of CDR3 regions and iRepertoire HTBI primers were used to build TCR beta libraries. TCRdb re-analysed the multiplex PCR reads in MiXCR, keeping a single row per CDR3 protein. The profile shows about 420,000 distinct CDR3 sequences, 16% of them singletons. The same sample was also studied in work on T cells in Graves' hyperthyroidism and ophthalmopathy.

The V and J genes are TRBV18 and TRBJ2-7, with 12 bases lining up with TRBD2. The TCR originated in a woman in her late teens or twenties with Graves disease. This specimen was peripheral blood mononuclear cells (PBMCs), taken at new diagnosis, from a patient treated with antithyroid drugs. The CDR3 spells CASSKTSGRYHYEQYF. Written as DNA, the CDR3 is TGTGCCAGCTCAAAAACTAGCGGGAGGTACCACTACGAGCAGTACTTC.